These 29 T cell receptor beta chains were all obtained from the same sample, sequenced in a study of T-cell memory formation after mild COVID-19. In TCRdb, the 5' RACE reads were re-called with MiXCR into one record per CDR3 protein. The sample includes roughly 48,000 distinct CDR3 sequences, roughly a quarter of them seen just once. Sequenced: PBMCs or a T cell subset sorted from them (not recorded which). The receptors derive from a man aged 18 to 30 who had mild COVID-19 (a few samples of this study predate the infection). Cell type and time point are not known.

The V call is TRBV6-6, the J call TRBJ2-5; TRBD1 matches 8 bases. The CDR3 covers 12 residues. Losses at the gene ends were 5 bases for V and 11 bases for J; bases not matched to a gene: 7. Germline V gene data show CDR1 as MNHNY and CDR2 as SVGAGI (reference sequence). In DNA, the CDR3 is TGTGCCAGCAGTGCAGGGGGCGGGCCACAGTACTTC. Translation gives CASSAGGGPQYF.

This clonotype was found a few times. The CDR3 DNA follows: TGTGCCAGCAGGCAGGGTACCTATGGCTACACCTTC. Translation: CASRQGTYGYTF. The chain uses TRBV3-1 and TRBJ1-2; tentative D call: TRBD1 (5 bases). V lost 6 bases, J lost 4 bases, and 9 bases lay in between. CDR1 and CDR2 from the germline V gene are LGHDT and YNNKEL (reference sequence). The CDR3 is 12 amino acids. Supplemented by reference TRBV3-1 and TRBJ1-2, the full variable domain reads DTAVSQTPKYLVTQMGNDKSIKCEQNLGHDTMYWYKQDSKKFLKIMFSYNNKELIINETVPNRFSPKSPDKAHLNLHINSLELGDSAVYFCASRQGTYGYTFGSGTRLTVV.

There are a few counts of this clonotype. The chain has TRBV6-5 and TRBJ2-4; no clear D gene. Looked up from germline, CDR1 is MNHEY and CDR2 is SVGAGI. The CDR3 is 14 amino acids. V gave up 7 bases and J gave up 0 bases, with 10 bases separating them. The CDR3 protein is CASTPGLAKNIQYF. The CDR3 DNA reads TGTGCCAGCACCCCGGGTTTAGCCAAAAACATTCAGTACTTC.

This clonotype occurred a few times. The chain employs TRBV14 and TRBJ2-3; TRBD2 matches at 14 bases. Trimming at V came to 4 bases and at J to 0 bases, leaving 6 bases not matched to a gene. The CDR3 spans 18 residues. Germline loops: CDR1 SGHDN, CDR2 FVKESK. CDR3 DNA: TGTGCCAGCAGCCCTTGGACTAGCGGGGGGCTTAGCACAGATACGCAGTATTTT. Protein sequence: CASSPWTSGGLSTDTQYF.

This clonotype was observed a handful of times. The J gene is TRBJ1-4, the V gene TRBV4-3, with TRBD1 as a possible D gene (5 bases). V gave up 4 bases and J gave up 8 bases, with 14 bases separating them. Germline-derived CDR1 and CDR2 are LGHNA and YSLEER. CDR3 length: 14 amino acids. In DNA form, the CDR3 reads TGCGCCAGCAGCCGAGCACGTGGGGGGGAAAAACTGTTTTTT. This encodes CASSRARGGEKLFF.

V usage is TRBV2 and J usage is TRBJ2-1, with D maybe TRBD2 (5 bases). This CDR3 has 15 amino acids. Germline values: CDR1 SNHLY, CDR2 FYNNEI. Between the trimmed V and J ends, which lost 4 bases and 1 base, there was a span of 11 bases. For the CDR3, the DNA is TGTGCCAGCAGTGTTATGAGCGGATCCTACAATGAGCAGTTCTTC. This codes for CASSVMSGSYNEQFF.

V usage is TRBV4-1 and J usage is TRBJ1-3, with D unresolved. This CDR3 comprises 12 residues. V dropped 0 bases and J dropped 8 bases, with 5 bases sitting between them. CDR1 and CDR2 (germline): MGHRA, YSYEKL. Written as DNA, the CDR3 is TGCGCCAGCAGCCAAGACAGACACACCATATATTTT. Its protein is CASSQDRHTIYF.

This clonotype was seen a few times. The chain employs TRBV6-5 and TRBJ2-7, with D maybe TRBD1 (6 bases). The CDR3 is 16 residues long. V was clipped by 2 bases and J by 2 bases, with 16 bases between them. Germline V lookup: CDR1 MNHEY, CDR2 SVGAGI. The chain's CDR3 is CASSYTEQTGTYEQYF. In nucleotides, the CDR3 is TGTGCCAGCAGTTACACGGAACAGACAGGTACCTACGAGCAGTACTTC.

The V call is TRBV6-5, the J call TRBJ1-1, with 8 positions matching TRBD1. The junction had 9 bases not matched to a gene; V was cut back by 7 bases and J by 5 bases. This CDR3 spans 14 amino acids. From germline, CDR1 is MNHEY and CDR2 SVGAGI. The CDR3 DNA reads as TGTGCCAGCAACCTGGGGGGGACAGGAACTGAAGCTTTCTTT. As protein: CASNLGGTGTEAFF.

V usage is TRBV12-3 or TRBV12-4 and J usage is TRBJ1-1; the match to TRBD1 covers 8 bases. J lost 1 base, V lost 4 bases, and 2 bases had no gene match. The CDR3 loop spans 14 amino acids. This CDR3 reads CASSSGQGNTEAFF. The CDR3, as DNA: TGTGCCAGCAGTTCCGGACAGGGGAACACTGAAGCTTTCTTT.

This clonotype turned up a few times. The rearrangement joins TRBV20-1 to TRBJ2-5; TRBD1 or TRBD2 may be the D gene (6 bases each). The germline gives CDR1 DFQATT, CDR2 SNEGSKA (reference sequence). The CDR3 consists of 15 residues. The ends were cut back, 0 bases at V and 4 bases at J, with 15 bases in the middle. This chain's CDR3 is CSARDREQGGETQYF. Written as DNA, the CDR3 is TGCAGTGCTAGAGATAGGGAACAGGGAGGAGAGACCCAGTACTTC.

This clonotype was found once. The chain employs TRBV11-2 and TRBJ1-4, with D uncertain. The CDR3 consists of 15 residues. The V end lost 0 bases, the J end lost 7 bases, and 12 bases lay between the germline ends. Germline-derived CDR1 and CDR2 are SGHAT and FQNNGV. The CDR3: CASSLEVGLGEKLFF. The CDR3 DNA reads as TGTGCCAGCAGCTTAGAAGTAGGGTTGGGTGAAAAACTGTTTTTT.

Many counts were recorded for this clonotype. The rearrangement uses TRBV29-1 and TRBJ2-7; D is unclear. The CDR3 sequence is 12 residues long. Germline assignment: CDR1 SQVTM and CDR2 ANQGSEA. Deletions cut 8 bases from V and 2 bases from J, with 13 bases between. The CDR3 DNA follows: TGCAGCTTCTCGACCACCGCCTACGAGCAGTACTTC. This gives the protein CSFSTTAYEQYF.

This clonotype was counted only a few times. The chain is built from TRBV7-2 and TRBJ2-1; no clear D. Trimming took 5 bases from V and 7 from J, leaving 15 bases between them. Looked up from germline, CDR1 is SGHTA and CDR2 is FQGNSA. This CDR3 has 14 residues. CDR3 sequence (DNA): TGTGCCAGCAGCCGCACGGACGGTAGGAATGAGCAGTTCTTC. This codes for CASSRTDGRNEQFF. Full variable domain (outside the CDR3, taken from reference TRBV7-2 and TRBJ2-1): GAGVSQSPSNKVTEKGKDVELRCDPISGHTALYWYRQSLGQGLEFLIYFQGNSAPDKSGLPSDRFSAERTGGSVSTLTIQRTQQEDSAVYLCASSRTDGRNEQFFGPGTRLTVL.

This clonotype showed up many times. The chain has TRBV4-1 and TRBJ2-3, with a tentative D call TRBD2 (5 bases). Germline V gene data show CDR1 as MGHRA and CDR2 as YSYEKL. There are 15 residues in the CDR3. Trimming left V 4 bases short and J 5 bases short, with 16 bases between. The CDR3 DNA is TGCGCCAGCAGCCTCCCCCCGCGGGCAGAAGATACGCAGTATTTT. Translated, it gives CASSLPPRAEDTQYF.

This clonotype was detected many times. J is TRBJ2-1 and V is TRBV6-5, with 8 positions matching TRBD2. The germline gives CDR1 MNHEY, CDR2 SVGAGI. CDR3 size: 15 residues. With V trimmed by 5 bases and J by 8 bases, 11 bases remained unmatched. This CDR3 is CASSLRVAGRDEQFF. DNA for the CDR3: TGTGCCAGCAGTCTCCGGGTAGCGGGGAGGGATGAGCAGTTCTTC.

CDR3 loop: CASSPPGTSYNEQFF. CDR3 bases: TGTGCCAGCAGCCCACCAGGGACCTCCTACAATGAGCAGTTCTTC. The chain is built from TRBV9 and TRBJ2-1; D assignment may be TRBD1 or TRBD2 (5 bases each). The CDR3 length is 15 residues. Deletions cut 4 bases from V and 0 bases from J, with 11 bases between. Germline values: CDR1 SGDLS, CDR2 YYNGEE.

The V and J genes are TRBV20-1 and TRBJ2-7; TRBD2 agrees at 7 bases. Germline CDR1 DFQATT, CDR2 SNEGSKA (reference sequence). V lost 3 bases to trimming and J lost 2 bases; unmatched junction nucleotides: 4. The CDR3 is 13 amino acids. CDR3 loop: CSASPGGTYEQYV. CDR3 nucleotides: TGCAGTGCTAGCCCGGGGGGAACCTACGAGCAGTACGTC.

The CDR3 protein is CASSLQGSAEKLFF. CDR3 nucleotide sequence: TGTGCCAGCAGCCTACAGGGTTCGGCTGAAAAACTGTTTTTT. The rearrangement uses TRBV12-3 or TRBV12-4 and TRBJ1-4, with D perhaps matching TRBD1 (6 bases). The CDR3 contains 14 residues. V was pared by 6 bases and J by 7 bases, with 15 bases between.

The chain recombines TRBV6-5 with TRBJ2-2; TRBD1 matches 8 bases. The CDR3 length is 15 residues. CDR1 and CDR2 (germline): MNHEY, SVGAGI. V lost 2 bases to trimming and J lost 6 bases; unmatched junction nucleotides: 5. CDR3 region: CASSYRTGIAGELFF. The CDR3 DNA reads as TGTGCCAGCAGTTACCGGACAGGGATCGCCGGGGAGCTGTTTTTT.

This chain links TRBV5-1 with TRBJ2-7; the match to TRBD1 covers 7 bases. CDR3 length equals 12 residues. Germline CDR1 SGHRS, CDR2 YFSETQ. V was pared by 4 bases and J by 6 bases, with 4 bases of the junction left unmatched. This CDR3 reads CASSPGTAEQYF. The CDR3 nucleotides read TGCGCCAGCAGCCCCGGGACAGCCGAGCAGTACTTC.

The V and J genes are TRBV2 and TRBJ1-5; the match to TRBD1 covers 7 bases. CDR1 is SNHLY, CDR2 FYNNEI, per germline. The CDR3 runs 14 residues. Trimming cost V 5 bases and J 7 bases; bases outside gene matches: 8. CDR3 amino acids: CASSPTGMGQPQHF. CDR3 bases: TGTGCCAGCAGTCCGACAGGGATGGGCCAGCCCCAGCATTTT. The variable domain in full, with the rest retrieved from reference TRBV2 and TRBJ1-5, is EPEVTQTPSHQVTQMGQEVILRCVPISNHLYFYWYRQILGQKVEFLVSFYNNEISEKSEIFDDQFSVERPDGSNFTLKIRSTKLEDSAMYFCASSPTGMGQPQHFGDGTRLSIL.

This clonotype was picked up many times. J is TRBJ1-2 and V is TRBV20-1, with no clear D. In germline, CDR1 is DFQATT, CDR2 SNEGSKA (reference sequence). The V end was cut by 6 bases, the J end by 0 bases, with 17 bases between. The CDR3 has 15 amino acids. Here the CDR3 reads CSARRVGPANYGYTF. As DNA, the CDR3 is TGCAGTGCGCGAAGGGTCGGTCCCGCTAACTATGGCTACACCTTC.

This clonotype was observed a few times. The CDR3 region has the DNA TGCAGTACTTCGACAGGACTGAGCTCCTACGAGCAGTACGTC. Residues: CSTSTGLSSYEQYV. The genes are TRBV20-1 and TRBJ2-7; TRBD1 is a possible D gene (6 bases). Germline CDR1 reads DFQATT; CDR2 reads SNEGSKA (reference sequence). Trimming removed 8 bases from V and 0 bases from J, with 17 bases in between. The CDR3 sequence is 14 residues long.

The genes are TRBV27 and TRBJ2-7, with D perhaps TRBD2 (5 bases). With 0 bases removed from V and 4 bases from J, the gap between germline ends came to 10 bases. Germline assignment: CDR1 MNHEY and CDR2 SMNVEV (reference sequence). CDR3 size: 14 residues. CDR3 amino acids: CASSLSSRGYEQYF. The CDR3 DNA is TGTGCCAGCAGTTTATCGAGTCGGGGTTACGAGCAGTACTTC.

The rearrangement joins TRBV10-3 to TRBJ2-7; unclear D gene. V was trimmed by 0 bases and J by 6 bases, leaving 12 bases between them. Germline loops: CDR1 ENHRY, CDR2 SYGVKD. The CDR3 extends over 14 amino acids. In DNA form, the CDR3 reads TGTGCCATCAGTGAGTCGTCGAAAGGTCGCGAGCAGTACGTC. Translation gives CAISESSKGREQYV.

V usage is TRBV4-1 and J usage is TRBJ2-3; either TRBD1 or TRBD2 may fit D (5 bases each). CDR1 and CDR2 from the germline V gene are MGHRA and YSYEKL. With 4 bases removed from V and 1 base from J, the gap between germline ends came to 12 bases. This CDR3 has 15 amino acids. CDR3 amino acids: CASSRRDEGTDTQYF. The DNA for the CDR3 is TGCGCCAGCAGCCGCCGGGACGAAGGCACAGATACGCAGTATTTT.

The gene calls are TRBV21-1 and TRBJ2-5. TRBV21-1 is recorded as a pseudogene. The CDR3 runs to 13 residues. Here the CDR3 DNA reads TGTGCCAGCAGCAAAGTACGAAGAGAGACCCAGTACTTC. Translated, it gives CASSKVRRETQYF.

V usage is TRBV6-2 or TRBV6-3 and J usage is TRBJ2-3; 11 bases agree with TRBD2. V shed 5 bases and J 5 bases; nucleotides not matched to a gene: 6. The CDR3 sequence is 15 residues long. The germline V gene encodes CDR1 MNHEY and CDR2 SVGEGT. The CDR3 DNA reads as TGTGCCAGCAGTCTCACTAGCGGGGGAGGAGATACGCAGTATTTT. Protein sequence: CASSLTSGGGDTQYF.